This passage covers 31 T cell receptor beta chains from one sample sequenced in a study of blood T cell repertoires in COVID-19. The table came from immunoSEQ multiplex PCR; TCRdb's copy has only in-frame clones and leaves some out. The sample records about 290,000 clones, around nine tenths being singletons. Sequencing used PBMCs or T cells enriched from blood (not recorded which). These receptors were collected from a woman in her forties who had recovered from COVID-19.

This clone was counted a single time. The chain links TRBV6-1 to TRBJ2-3; the D gene is possibly TRBD1 (5 bases). The CDR3 covers 14 residues. The V and J ends lost 2 bases and 7 bases respectively, with 13 bases between them. Per the germline V gene, CDR1 is MNHNS and CDR2 is SASEGT. This CDR3 is CASSEPRQGNTQYF. For the CDR3, the DNA is TGTGCCAGCAGTGAACCTCGCCAGGGTAATACGCAGTATTTT.

The chain uses TRBV5-6 and TRBJ1-2, with D possibly matching TRBD1 (6 bases). Trimming shortened V by 2 bases and J by 0 bases, and 14 bases separated the two germline ends. This CDR3 is built from 16 residues. Germline CDR1 and CDR2: SGHDT and YYEEEE. CDR3 DNA: TGTGCCAGCAGCTTACAGGGACGAGTGGCTAACTATGGCTACACCTTC. This gives the protein CASSLQGRVANYGYTF.

The chain has TRBV2 and TRBJ2-1, with 8 bases that match TRBD2. Germline V lookup: CDR1 SNHLY, CDR2 FYNNEI. The ends lost 6 bases at V and 0 bases at J; junction bases unmatched: 4. The CDR3 spans 15 residues. As DNA, the CDR3 is TGTGCCAGCAGGTCGGCGGGAGGCTCCTACAATGAGCAGTTCTTC. Translated, it gives CASRSAGGSYNEQFF. Together with reference TRBV2 and TRBJ2-1, the CDR3 gives the full variable domain: EPEVTQTPSHQVTQMGQEVILRCVPISNHLYFYWYRQILGQKVEFLVSFYNNEISEKSEIFDDQFSVERPDGSNFTLKIRSTKLEDSAMYFCASRSAGGSYNEQFFGPGTRLTVL.

This chain links TRBV5-4 with TRBJ1-6, with TRBD1 matching over 10 bases. Per germline, CDR1 SGHNT and CDR2 YYREEE (reference sequence). V was clipped by 4 bases and J by 6 bases; unmatched bases: 7. This CDR3 region has 16 residues. This chain's CDR3 is CASSPGTGAGNSPLHF. CDR3 bases: TGTGCCAGCAGCCCAGGGACAGGGGCTGGTAATTCACCCCTCCACTTT.

This clone has only one observation. This rearrangement joins TRBV19 to TRBJ1-1; perhaps TRBD1 as D (6 bases). There are 12 residues in the CDR3. Germline V CDR1 and CDR2: LNHDA, SQIVND (reference sequence). V dropped 6 bases and J dropped 8 bases, with 13 bases sitting between them. CDR3 nucleotides: TGTGCCAGTAGCCGTCTAGGGACAGAAGCTTTCTTT. It yields the protein CASSRLGTEAFF.

The rearrangement uses TRBV6-6 and TRBJ2-7, with 10 bases that match TRBD2. Germline assignment: CDR1 MNHNY and CDR2 SVGAGI (reference sequence). V shed 2 bases, J shed 6 bases, and the junction held 4 bases outside the gene matches. The length of the CDR3 is 14 residues. CDR3 DNA: TGTGCCAGCAGTTACGAGCGGGGGGGCTCCGAGCAGTACTTC. Protein: CASSYERGGSEQYF.

V usage is TRBV30 and J usage is TRBJ1-2; 9 bases are shared with TRBD1. V lost 5 bases and J lost 1; bases outside the gene matches: 5. From germline, CDR1 is GTSNPN and CDR2 SVGIG (reference sequence). The CDR3 runs 14 residues. The CDR3 DNA reads as TGTGCCTGGGCCGGGACAGGGCGTAACTATGGCTACACCTTC. It is translated as CAWAGTGRNYGYTF. Full variable domain (remainder filled in from reference TRBV30 and TRBJ1-2): SQTIHQWPATLVQPVGSPLSLECTVEGTSNPNLYWYRQAAGRGLQLLFYSVGIGQISSEVPQNLSASRPQDRQFILSSKKLLLSDSGFYLCAWAGTGRNYGYTFGSGTRLTVV.

The V call is TRBV7-6, the J call TRBJ1-1; TRBD1 matches 9 bases. The V gene's germline CDR1 is SGHVS and CDR2 FNYEAQ. The CDR3 runs 13 residues. Trimming at V came to 4 bases and at J to 6 bases, leaving 3 bases not matched to a gene. CDR3 in DNA: TGTGCCAGCAGCTCCTGGACAGGGGCTGAAGCTTTCTTT. This encodes CASSSWTGAEAFF.

This clone has only a few counts. The rearrangement joins TRBV4-3 to TRBJ2-7; 10 nucleotides match TRBD1. The CDR3 has 15 residues. CDR1 and CDR2 from the germline V gene are LGHNA and YSLEER. The V segment lost 4 bases and the J segment 6 bases; nucleotides outside the gene matches: 9. CDR3 DNA sequence: TGCGCCAGCAGCCTAAATAGACAGGGGGCACGCGAGCAGTACTTC. Translating gives CASSLNRQGAREQYF.

J is TRBJ2-7 and V is TRBV7-2; 11 bases fit TRBD2. Germline CDR1 reads SGHTA; CDR2 reads FQGNSA. This CDR3 is built from 17 residues. V lost 5 bases and J lost 1; bases outside the gene matches: 10. The CDR3, as DNA: TGTGCCAGCAGCCTTTATTCGACTAGCGGGACGTCCTACGAGCAGTACTTC. Translation gives CASSLYSTSGTSYEQYF.

The gene calls are TRBV4-1 and TRBJ1-2, with 10 bases that match TRBD1. V was clipped by 1 base and J by 4 bases; unmatched bases: 12. Germline loops: CDR1 MGHRA, CDR2 YSYEKL. The CDR3 spans 18 residues. The CDR3 region has the DNA TGCGCCAGCAGCCAAGGGGGGGACAGGGGTCCAGTCCTCTATGGCTACACCTTC. Protein: CASSQGGDRGPVLYGYTF.

The rearrangement joins TRBV5-4 to TRBJ2-5; D not certain. CDR1 and CDR2 (germline): SGHNT, YYREEE (reference sequence). The CDR3 sequence is 15 residues long. With 0 bases removed from V and 5 bases from J, the gap between germline ends came to 14 bases. The CDR3 loop reads CASSLGGQRAETQYF. The CDR3 region has the DNA TGTGCCAGCAGCTTGGGAGGTCAACGAGCCGAGACCCAGTACTTC.

This sequence joins TRBV5-4 and TRBJ2-2; 9 positions match TRBD2. The CDR3 extends over 16 amino acids. Per germline, CDR1 SGHNT and CDR2 YYREEE (reference sequence). V trimming: 3 bases; J trimming: 4 bases; junction bases outside the gene matches: 7. CDR3 sequence reads: CASSSRSGRTTGELFF. The CDR3 region has the DNA TGTGCCAGCAGCTCTCGAAGCGGGAGGACCACCGGGGAGCTGTTTTTT.

A note on this clone: Other DNA variants within this sample encode the same CDR3. J is TRBJ2-5 and V is TRBV27; D unresolved. This CDR3 comprises 13 residues. From germline, CDR1 is MNHEY and CDR2 SMNVEV (reference sequence). Trimming removed 0 bases from V and 5 bases from J, with 7 bases in between. In DNA form, the CDR3 reads TGTGCCAGCAGTTTATCCGTTCGGGAGACCCAGTACTTC. Its protein is CASSLSVRETQYF.

This clone was picked up one time. The V gene is TRBV9, the J gene TRBJ2-7; TRBD2 agrees at 9 bases. Germline assignment: CDR1 SGDLS and CDR2 YYNGEE. V was clipped by 0 bases and J by 0 bases; unmatched bases: 4. CDR3 length: 16 amino acids. DNA for the CDR3: TGTGCCAGCAGCGTAGGTAATAGCGGGAGCTCCTACGAGCAGTACTTC. This codes for CASSVGNSGSSYEQYF. Full variable domain (remainder filled in from reference TRBV9 and TRBJ2-7): DSGVTQTPKHLITATGQRVTLRCSPRSGDLSVYWYQQSLDQGLQFLIQYYNGEERAKGNILERFSAQQFPDLHSELNLSSLELGDSALYFCASSVGNSGSSYEQYFGPGTRLTVT.

This sequence joins TRBV30 and TRBJ2-2, with 8 nucleotides matching TRBD1. The CDR3 totals 19 residues. CDR1 is GTSNPN, CDR2 SVGIG, per germline (reference sequence). J was trimmed by 0 bases and V by 2 bases; bases with no gene match: 14. The CDR3 spells CAWSTRDRIVIANTGELFF. DNA of the CDR3: TGTGCCTGGAGTACCCGGGACAGGATCGTAATAGCGAACACCGGGGAGCTGTTTTTT.

This chain joins TRBV7-3 and TRBJ2-1; 13 bases agree with TRBD2. Germline V gene lookup returns CDR1 SGHTA and CDR2 FQGTGA. This CDR3 has 13 amino acids. J was trimmed by 13 bases and V by 3 bases; bases with no gene match: 3. The CDR3 spells CASSLGLAGLQFF. The CDR3 DNA sequence: TGTGCCAGCAGCTTGGGACTAGCGGGGCTACAGTTCTTC.

The chain recombines TRBV20-1 with TRBJ2-1; 7 positions match TRBD2. The CDR3 is made up of 14 amino acids. In germline, CDR1 is DFQATT, CDR2 SNEGSKA (reference sequence). The ends lost 3 bases at V and 7 bases at J; junction bases unmatched: 9. DNA of the CDR3: TGCAGTGCTAGTTTGGGGGAGGGCCCAAATGAGCAGTTCTTC. Its protein is CSASLGEGPNEQFF.

The CDR3 sequence is CASTPLRTSGLTDTQYF. CDR3 nucleotide sequence: TGCGCCAGCACCCCCCTTAGGACTAGCGGGCTCACAGATACGCAGTATTTT. The V and J genes are TRBV10-1 and TRBJ2-3, with 11 bases that match TRBD2. Germline values: CDR1 WNHNN, CDR2 SYGVQD (reference sequence). V lost 7 bases to trimming and J lost 2 bases; unmatched junction nucleotides: 11. This CDR3 spans 17 amino acids.

This clone appeared a single time. The V gene is TRBV10-3, the J gene TRBJ1-1, with 8 bases lining up with TRBD1. This CDR3 has 14 residues. The germline V gene has CDR1 ENHRY and CDR2 SYGVKD. V lost 6 bases and J lost 1; bases outside the gene matches: 4. The CDR3: CAIRGTGRNTEAFF. For the CDR3, the DNA is TGTGCCATCAGGGGGACAGGAAGGAACACTGAAGCTTTCTTT.

This clone was seen a handful of times. The chain combines TRBV19 with TRBJ2-1; the match to TRBD2 covers 11 bases. Germline loops: CDR1 LNHDA, CDR2 SQIVND (reference sequence). V dropped 5 bases and J dropped 5; count of bases not matched to a gene: 8. CDR3 length equals 16 residues. The CDR3 reads CASSPLTSGKNNEQFF. CDR3 DNA sequence: TGTGCCAGTAGTCCTCTGACTAGCGGGAAAAACAATGAGCAGTTCTTC.

The chain is built from TRBV9 and TRBJ1-6; D gene uncertain. V lost 4 bases, J lost 6 bases, and 14 bases lay in between. CDR1 is SGDLS, CDR2 YYNGEE, per germline. The CDR3 totals 15 residues. CDR3 nucleotide sequence: TGTGCCAGCAGCTCAGAACCCGGAGGTAATTCACCCCTCCACTTT. It codes for CASSSEPGGNSPLHF.

The chain is built from TRBV18 and TRBJ1-3; a possible D gene is TRBD1 (5 bases). V was clipped by 3 bases and J by 8 bases, with 14 bases between them. The CDR3 totals 14 residues. Germline V gene data show CDR1 as KGHSH and CDR2 as LQKENI. CDR3 in amino acids: CASSPKAQGDTIYF. In nucleotides, the CDR3 is TGTGCCAGCTCACCCAAGGCGCAGGGCGACACCATATATTTT.

The chain couples TRBV7-3 to TRBJ2-2, with no clear D. Trimming took off 5 bases at V and 3 bases at J, with 10 bases between the two ends. The germline V gene has CDR1 SGHTA and CDR2 FQGTGA. The CDR3 consists of 14 residues. CDR3 protein: CASSPLSDTGELFF. The DNA for the CDR3 is TGTGCCAGCAGCCCATTATCGGACACCGGGGAGCTGTTTTTT.

The chain recombines TRBV4-1 with TRBJ1-2; the match to TRBD1 covers 7 bases. The CDR3 spans 16 residues. The junction had 14 bases not matched to a gene; V was cut back by 4 bases and J by 6 bases. Germline V gene lookup returns CDR1 MGHRA and CDR2 YSYEKL. This CDR3 is CASSLVPGQQKDGYTF. The DNA of the CDR3 is TGCGCCAGCAGCCTTGTTCCGGGACAGCAGAAGGATGGCTACACCTTC.

The chain uses TRBV5-8 and TRBJ2-7, with 14 positions matching TRBD2. Germline trimming cut 6 bases from V and 7 bases from J; bases unmatched to any gene: 9. The CDR3 spans 15 residues. Per germline, CDR1 SGHTS and CDR2 YDEGEE. The CDR3 here is CASNFGLAGGEEQYF. The CDR3 DNA reads as TGTGCCAGCAACTTTGGACTAGCGGGAGGAGAAGAGCAGTACTTC.

This chain uses TRBV5-1 with TRBJ2-1; 8 nucleotides align to TRBD2. V lost 1 base to trimming and J lost 6 bases; unmatched junction nucleotides: 12. CDR3 length: 17 residues. Germline V gives CDR1 SGHRS, CDR2 YFSETQ. CDR3 in DNA: TGCGCCAGCAGCTTGTCTCGCACGGGGGGGCCGGGCAATGAGCAGTTCTTC. Its protein product is CASSLSRTGGPGNEQFF.

This sequence joins TRBV19 and TRBJ2-1, with 13 bases matching TRBD2. Germline values: CDR1 LNHDA, CDR2 SQIVND (reference sequence). The CDR3 has 13 residues. The junction had 1 base not matched to a gene; V was cut back by 8 bases and J by 6 bases. CDR3 nucleotide sequence: TGTGCCAGTGGACTAGCGGGGGCCAATGAGCAGTTCTTC. This encodes CASGLAGANEQFF.

The chain links TRBV7-9 to TRBJ1-3; tentative D call: TRBD1 (6 bases). Trimming cost V 1 base and J 6 bases, with 10 bases left between them. Germline CDR1 is SEHNR and CDR2 is FQNEAQ (reference sequence). The length of the CDR3 is 14 residues. DNA of the CDR3: TGTGCCAGCAGCTTAGGACAGGTTGAAAACACCATATATTTT. This translates into CASSLGQVENTIYF.

The V and J genes are TRBV6-1 and TRBJ1-5; TRBD1 matches at 7 bases. This CDR3 has 16 amino acids. V trimming: 6 bases; J trimming: 6 bases; junction bases outside the gene matches: 14. Germline assignment: CDR1 MNHNS and CDR2 SASEGT. CDR3 sequence (DNA): TGTGCCAGCAGGGAAACACGGACAGGCAATTCTCAGCCCCAGCATTTT. Protein product: CASRETRTGNSQPQHF.

The chain employs TRBV12-5 and TRBJ2-1, with 11 nucleotides matching TRBD1. V was pared by 1 base and J by 6 bases, with 5 bases of the junction left unmatched. This CDR3 is 16 amino acids long. The V gene's germline CDR1 is LGHNT and CDR2 FRNRAP. CDR3 sequence (DNA): TGTGCTAGTGGTTTGGGACCCGGGACAGGGGGCAATGAGCAGTTCTTC. Protein product: CASGLGPGTGGNEQFF.